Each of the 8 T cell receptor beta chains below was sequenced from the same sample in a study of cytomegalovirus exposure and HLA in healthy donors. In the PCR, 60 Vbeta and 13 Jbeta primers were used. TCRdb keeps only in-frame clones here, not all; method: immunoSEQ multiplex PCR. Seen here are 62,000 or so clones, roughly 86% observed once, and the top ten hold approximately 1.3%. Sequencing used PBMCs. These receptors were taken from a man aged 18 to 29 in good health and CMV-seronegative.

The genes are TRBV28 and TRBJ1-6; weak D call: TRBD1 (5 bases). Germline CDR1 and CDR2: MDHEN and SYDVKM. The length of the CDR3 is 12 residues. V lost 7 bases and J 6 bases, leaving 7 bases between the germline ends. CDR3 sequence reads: CASTRANSPLHF. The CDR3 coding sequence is TGTGCCAGCACCAGGGCTAATTCACCCCTCCACTTT.

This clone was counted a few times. The CDR3 nucleotides read TGTGCCAGCAGCTTAGTGGGACAGGCCTCCTACGAGCAGTACTTC. Translating it yields CASSLVGQASYEQYF. The rearrangement links TRBV5-4 to TRBJ2-7; TRBD1 matches at 8 bases. CDR3 size: 15 residues. The germline V gene has CDR1 SGHNT and CDR2 YYREEE (reference sequence). Trimming cost V 2 bases and J 0 bases; bases outside gene matches: 4.

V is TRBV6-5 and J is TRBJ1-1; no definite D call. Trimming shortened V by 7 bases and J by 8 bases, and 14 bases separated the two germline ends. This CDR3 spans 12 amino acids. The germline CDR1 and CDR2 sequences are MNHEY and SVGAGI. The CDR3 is CASKLYGGEAFF. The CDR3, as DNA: TGTGCCAGCAAACTCTACGGCGGGGAAGCTTTCTTT.

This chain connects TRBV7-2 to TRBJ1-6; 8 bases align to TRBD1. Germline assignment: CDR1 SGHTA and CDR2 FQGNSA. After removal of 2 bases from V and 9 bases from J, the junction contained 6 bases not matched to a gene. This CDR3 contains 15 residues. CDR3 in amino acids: CASSLSGGDGSPLHF. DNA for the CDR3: TGTGCCAGCAGCTTATCAGGGGGCGACGGTTCACCCCTCCACTTT.

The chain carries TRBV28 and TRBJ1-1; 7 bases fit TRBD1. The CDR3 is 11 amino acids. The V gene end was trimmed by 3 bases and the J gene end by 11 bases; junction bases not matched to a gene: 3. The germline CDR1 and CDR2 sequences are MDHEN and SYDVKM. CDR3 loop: CASSFSGGAFF. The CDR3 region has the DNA TGTGCCAGCAGTTTCTCAGGGGGGGCTTTCTTT.

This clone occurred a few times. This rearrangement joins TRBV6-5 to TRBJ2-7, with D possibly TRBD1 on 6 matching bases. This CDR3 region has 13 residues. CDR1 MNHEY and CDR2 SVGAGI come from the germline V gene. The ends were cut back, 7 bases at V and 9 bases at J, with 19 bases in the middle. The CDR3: CASTSRTAGVQYF. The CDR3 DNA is TGTGCCAGCACCTCACGGACAGCTGGAGTGCAGTACTTC.

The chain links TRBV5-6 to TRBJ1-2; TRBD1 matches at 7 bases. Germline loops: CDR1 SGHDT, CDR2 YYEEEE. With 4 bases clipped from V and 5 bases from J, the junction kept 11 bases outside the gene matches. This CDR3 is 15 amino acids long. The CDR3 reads CASSPKGAVLYGYTF. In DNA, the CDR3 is TGTGCCAGCAGCCCCAAGGGGGCGGTTTTGTATGGCTACACCTTC.

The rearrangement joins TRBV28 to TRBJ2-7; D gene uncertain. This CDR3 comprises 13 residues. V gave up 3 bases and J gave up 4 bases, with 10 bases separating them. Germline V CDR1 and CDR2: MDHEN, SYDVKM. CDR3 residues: CASSFRDSYEQYF. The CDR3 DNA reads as TGTGCCAGCAGTTTCCGTGACTCGTACGAGCAGTACTTC.